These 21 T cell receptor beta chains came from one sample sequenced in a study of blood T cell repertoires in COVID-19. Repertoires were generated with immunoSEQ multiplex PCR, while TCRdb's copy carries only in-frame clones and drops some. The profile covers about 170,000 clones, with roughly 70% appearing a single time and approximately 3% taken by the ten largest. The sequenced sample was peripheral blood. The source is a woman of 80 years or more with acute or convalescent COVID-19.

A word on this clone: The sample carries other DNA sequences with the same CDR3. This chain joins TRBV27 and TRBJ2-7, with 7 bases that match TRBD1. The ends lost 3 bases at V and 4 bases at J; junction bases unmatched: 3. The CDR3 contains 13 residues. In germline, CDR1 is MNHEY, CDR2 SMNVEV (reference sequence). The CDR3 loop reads CASSLRQGYEQYF. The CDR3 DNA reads TGTGCCAGCAGTTTGAGACAGGGTTACGAGCAGTACTTC.

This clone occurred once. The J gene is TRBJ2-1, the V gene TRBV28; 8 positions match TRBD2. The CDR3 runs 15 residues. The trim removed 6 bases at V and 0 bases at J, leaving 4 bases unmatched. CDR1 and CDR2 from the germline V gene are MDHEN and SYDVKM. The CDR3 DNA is TGTGCCAGCAGCCTTGGGACTAGCTCCTACAATGAGCAGTTCTTC. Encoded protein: CASSLGTSSYNEQFF. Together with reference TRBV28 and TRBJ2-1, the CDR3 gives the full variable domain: DVKVTQSSRYLVKRTGEKVFLECVQDMDHENMFWYRQDPGLGLRLIYFSYDVKMKEKGDIPEGYSVSREKKERFSLILESASTNQTSMYLCASSLGTSSYNEQFFGPGTRLTVL.

The CDR3 region is CASSSPRGPLYEQYF. CDR3 DNA sequence: TGTGCCAGCAGTTCCCCCAGGGGGCCCCTCTACGAGCAGTACTTC. The chain has TRBV6-5 and TRBJ2-7; 8 nucleotides match TRBD1. The V segment lost 4 bases and the J segment 3 bases; nucleotides outside the gene matches: 8. The CDR3 is made up of 15 amino acids. From germline, CDR1 is MNHEY and CDR2 SVGAGI.

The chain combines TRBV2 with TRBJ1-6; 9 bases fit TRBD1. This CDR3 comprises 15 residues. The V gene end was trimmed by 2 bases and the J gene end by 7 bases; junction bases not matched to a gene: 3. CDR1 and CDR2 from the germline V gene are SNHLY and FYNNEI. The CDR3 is CASSERTGENSPLHF. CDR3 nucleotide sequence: TGTGCCAGCAGTGAAAGGACAGGGGAGAATTCACCCCTCCACTTT.

In DNA, the CDR3 is TGTGCCAGCAGCTCGGGGACAGGAGAGACCCAGTACTTC. Its translation: CASSSGTGETQYF. V gene TRBV11-1 combines with J gene TRBJ2-5; 8 positions match TRBD1. The trim removed 4 bases at V and 4 bases at J, leaving 2 bases unmatched. Germline V CDR1 and CDR2: SGHAT, FQDESV (reference sequence). The CDR3 contains 13 residues.

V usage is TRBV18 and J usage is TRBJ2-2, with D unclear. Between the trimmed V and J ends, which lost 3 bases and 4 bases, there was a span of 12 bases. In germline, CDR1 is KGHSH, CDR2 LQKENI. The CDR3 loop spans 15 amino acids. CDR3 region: CASSPIMRSTGELFF. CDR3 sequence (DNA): TGTGCCAGCTCACCGATCATGAGATCCACCGGGGAGCTGTTTTTT.

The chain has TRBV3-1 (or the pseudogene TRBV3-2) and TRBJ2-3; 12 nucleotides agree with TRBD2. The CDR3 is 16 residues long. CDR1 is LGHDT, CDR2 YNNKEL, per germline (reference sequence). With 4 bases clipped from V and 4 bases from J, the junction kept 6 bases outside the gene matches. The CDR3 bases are TGTGCCAGCAGCCGGATGACTAGCGGGAGCCCAGATACGCAGTATTTT. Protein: CASSRMTSGSPDTQYF.

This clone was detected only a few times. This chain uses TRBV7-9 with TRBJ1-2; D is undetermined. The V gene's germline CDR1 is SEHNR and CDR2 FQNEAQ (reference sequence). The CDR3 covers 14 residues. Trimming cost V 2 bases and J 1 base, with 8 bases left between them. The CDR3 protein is CASSLSLSNYGYTF. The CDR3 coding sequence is TGTGCCAGCAGCTTAAGCCTAAGTAACTATGGCTACACCTTC.

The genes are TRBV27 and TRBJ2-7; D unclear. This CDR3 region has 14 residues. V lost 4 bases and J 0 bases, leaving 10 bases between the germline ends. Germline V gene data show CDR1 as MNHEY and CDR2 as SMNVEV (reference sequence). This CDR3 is CASSSTPSSYEQYF. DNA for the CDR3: TGTGCCAGCAGTTCCACGCCGAGCTCCTACGAGCAGTACTTC.

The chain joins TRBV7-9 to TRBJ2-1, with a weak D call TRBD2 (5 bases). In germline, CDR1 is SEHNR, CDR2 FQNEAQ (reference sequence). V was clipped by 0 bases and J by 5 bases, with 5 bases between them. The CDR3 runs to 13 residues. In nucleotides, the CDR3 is TGTGCCAGCAGCTTAGCCGGGAACAATGAGCAGTTCTTC. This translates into CASSLAGNNEQFF.

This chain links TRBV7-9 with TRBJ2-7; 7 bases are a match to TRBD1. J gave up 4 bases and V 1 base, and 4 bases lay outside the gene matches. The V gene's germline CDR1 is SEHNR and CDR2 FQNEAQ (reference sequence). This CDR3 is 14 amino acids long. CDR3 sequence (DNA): TGTGCCAGCAGCTTAGGACAGGGATGGTACGAGCAGTACTTC. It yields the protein CASSLGQGWYEQYF.

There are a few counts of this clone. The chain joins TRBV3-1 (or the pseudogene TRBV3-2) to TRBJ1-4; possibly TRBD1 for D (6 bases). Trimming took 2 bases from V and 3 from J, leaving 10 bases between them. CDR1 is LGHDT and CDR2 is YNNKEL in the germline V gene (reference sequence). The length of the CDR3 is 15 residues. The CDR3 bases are TGTGCCAGCAGCCAAATCAGGGGTTCTAATGAAAAACTGTTTTTT. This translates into CASSQIRGSNEKLFF.

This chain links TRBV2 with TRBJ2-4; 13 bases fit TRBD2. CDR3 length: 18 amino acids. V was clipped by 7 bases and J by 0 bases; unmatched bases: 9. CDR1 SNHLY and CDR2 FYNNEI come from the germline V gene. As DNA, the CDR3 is TGTGCCAGCACTCTACTAGCGGGAGGGGCGGAAGCCAAAAACATTCAGTACTTC. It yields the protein CASTLLAGGAEAKNIQYF.

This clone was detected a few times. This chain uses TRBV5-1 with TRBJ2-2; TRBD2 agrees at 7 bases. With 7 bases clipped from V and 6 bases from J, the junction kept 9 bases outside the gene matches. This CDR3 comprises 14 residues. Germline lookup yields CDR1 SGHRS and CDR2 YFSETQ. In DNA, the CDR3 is TGCGCCAGCTTTCTGACTAGCATCCCCGGGGAGCTGTTTTTT. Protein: CASFLTSIPGELFF.

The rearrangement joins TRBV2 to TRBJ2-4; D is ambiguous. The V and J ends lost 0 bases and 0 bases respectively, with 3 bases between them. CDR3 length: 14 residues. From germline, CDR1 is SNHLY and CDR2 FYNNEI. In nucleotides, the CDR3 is TGTGCCAGCAGTGAAGCCTTAGCCAAAAACATTCAGTACTTC. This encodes CASSEALAKNIQYF.

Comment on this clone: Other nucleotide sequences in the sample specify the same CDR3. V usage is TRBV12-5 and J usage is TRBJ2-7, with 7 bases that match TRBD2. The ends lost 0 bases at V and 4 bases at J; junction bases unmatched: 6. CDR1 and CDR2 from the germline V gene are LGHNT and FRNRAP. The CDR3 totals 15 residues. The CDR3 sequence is CASGLVQGGSYEQYF. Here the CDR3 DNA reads TGTGCTAGTGGTTTGGTACAAGGCGGGAGTTACGAGCAGTACTTC.

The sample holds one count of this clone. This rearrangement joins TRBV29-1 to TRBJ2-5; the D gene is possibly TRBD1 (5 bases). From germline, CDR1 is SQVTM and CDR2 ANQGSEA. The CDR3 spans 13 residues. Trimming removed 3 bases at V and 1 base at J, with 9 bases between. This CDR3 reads CSVEAGPQETQYF. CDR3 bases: TGCAGCGTTGAGGCAGGGCCCCAAGAGACCCAGTACTTC.

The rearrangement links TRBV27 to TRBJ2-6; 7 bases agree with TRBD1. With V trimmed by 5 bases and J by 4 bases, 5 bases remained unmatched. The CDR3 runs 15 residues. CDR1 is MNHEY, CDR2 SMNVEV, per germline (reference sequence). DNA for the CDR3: TGTGCCAGCAGTCTACAGGGGACCGGGGCCAACGTCCTGACTTTC. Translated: CASSLQGTGANVLTF.

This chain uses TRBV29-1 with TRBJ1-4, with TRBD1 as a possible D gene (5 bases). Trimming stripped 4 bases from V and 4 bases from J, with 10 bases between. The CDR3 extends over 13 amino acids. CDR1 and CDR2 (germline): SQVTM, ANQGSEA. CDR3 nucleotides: TGCAGCGTTGCGGGCAGGGTTAATGAAAAACTGTTTTTT. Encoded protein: CSVAGRVNEKLFF.

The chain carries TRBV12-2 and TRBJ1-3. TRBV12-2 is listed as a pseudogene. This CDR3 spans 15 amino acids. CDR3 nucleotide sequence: TGTGCAAGTCGCCCGAGAGGAGTGTCTAGAAACACCATATATTTT. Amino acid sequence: CASRPRGVSRNTIYF.

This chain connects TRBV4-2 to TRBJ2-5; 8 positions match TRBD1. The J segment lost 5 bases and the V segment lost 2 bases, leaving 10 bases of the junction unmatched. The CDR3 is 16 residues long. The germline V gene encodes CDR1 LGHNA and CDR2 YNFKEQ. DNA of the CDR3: TGTGCCAGCAGCCAACCCAGTCAGGGGGCCGGCGAGACCCAGTACTTC. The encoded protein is CASSQPSQGAGETQYF.